This is a list of T cell receptor beta chains from one sample in a study of T cells after posttransplantation cyclophosphamide. Sequencing used immunoSEQ multiplex PCR; TCRdb keeps in-frame clones, though not all of them. The sample shows 5,000 or so clones, roughly 73% of them seen only once. The material was PBMCs, obtained roughly 310 days after allogeneic stem cell transplant with calcineurin inhibitor and methotrexate. These receptors were collected from a female patient aged 50-59 years who received an allogeneic stem cell transplant from an unrelated donor, was CMV-positive, and had acute and chronic GVHD. Some T cells may have come from the graft donor. Each CDR3 is given without its conserved first and last residue. A D gene is named only where the DNA matches it firmly.

ASSLLVVSYEQY | TRBV7-8 | . | TRBJ2-7
ASSFLRGSGETQY | TRBV27 | . | TRBJ2-5
ASSVGETQY | TRBV5-1 | . | TRBJ2-5
ASSGIYNSPLH | TRBV27 | . | TRBJ1-6
ASSRRGGSYNSPLH | TRBV7-8 | . | TRBJ1-6
ASSIQGGSPLH | TRBV19 | . | TRBJ1-6
ASSLMGGVSETQY | TRBV7-8 | TRBD2 | TRBJ2-5
ASGQGGPNEQY | TRBV13 | . | TRBJ2-7
ASIRRDRGYQPQH | TRBV11-2 | TRBD1 | TRBJ1-5
ASSPGQANQPQH | TRBV18 | . | TRBJ1-5
ASRGDGYNEQF | TRBV2 | . | TRBJ2-1
ASSLTGVNADTQY | TRBV11-3 | TRBD1 | TRBJ2-3
ASSSDRVPYEQY | TRBV5-1 | TRBD1 | TRBJ2-7
ASSLMAGGMANEKLF | TRBV5-1 | TRBD1 | TRBJ1-4
ASREGGRYYEQY | TRBV5-6 | . | TRBJ2-7
ASSLGGQAYYEQY | TRBV11-3 | TRBD1 | TRBJ2-7
AWRGQGQGGSPLH | TRBV30 | TRBD1 | TRBJ1-6
ASSRGQGARNSPLH | TRBV11-1 | TRBD1 | TRBJ1-6
ASSLSSPGNQPQH | TRBV28 | . | TRBJ1-5
ASSDIAGGYT | TRBV6-1 | . | TRBJ1-2
ASSGGTGVGAF | TRBV28 | TRBD1 | TRBJ1-1
ASSLTSYIQGIYEQY | TRBV7-2 | . | TRBJ2-7
SATQVYEQY | TRBV29-1 | . | TRBJ2-7
ASSETGQGFNGYT | TRBV6-1 | TRBD1 | TRBJ1-2
ASSPQTSGRARSYNEQF | TRBV11-2 | TRBD2 | TRBJ2-1
ASSLRPPGGAPEQF | TRBV7-9 | TRBD2 | TRBJ2-1
ASSWDTAYGYT | TRBV10-2 | . | TRBJ1-2
ASSYLGQGSSTEAF | TRBV6-5 | TRBD1 | TRBJ1-1
ASSSARGAQPYNEQF | TRBV19 | TRBD2 | TRBJ2-1
ASINLGGFEQF | TRBV5-8 | . | TRBJ2-1
ASRPGGLAGGLVIHEQY | TRBV4-1 | TRBD2 | TRBJ2-7
ASRPTGKNIQY | TRBV6-5 | . | TRBJ2-4
ASSQEIQDREAF | TRBV4-1 | TRBD1 | TRBJ1-1
ASSQGKQGSSNSPLH | TRBV4-1 | . | TRBJ1-6
ASSAEFYEQY | TRBV10-2 | . | TRBJ2-7